This TCR beta chain came from a study of T cells after yellow fever vaccination. This clonotype was detected only a few times. Its antigen is currently unknown. General study results and limits: The booster saw the reappearance of most primary-vaccination clones (roughly 97% CD4, 88% CD8).

Trimming pared 5 bases from V and 5 bases from J, leaving 12 bases between. CDR3 size: 13 residues. The germline V gene has CDR1 MDHEN and CDR2 SYDVKM. TCR cDNA, made by 5'RACE template switching, carried an added universal primer site and UMIs. TCRdb redid the calling of the 5' RACE reads with MiXCR, one entry per CDR3 protein. This sample has about 350,000 distinct CDR3 sequences, with around 8.1% found just once. Material: PBMCs, obtained about 49 days after the first yellow fever vaccination. The sequence was collected from a man between 18 and 35 years old who received the YFV17D yellow fever vaccine. The rearrangement uses TRBV28 and TRBJ1-2; D possibly corresponds to TRBD1 (6 bases). CDR3: CASSTTGGYGYTF. In DNA form, the CDR3 reads TGTGCCAGCAGTACGACAGGCGGATATGGCTACACCTTC.